These 22 T cell receptor beta chains share one sample of origin, sequenced in a study of T-cell memory formation after mild COVID-19. TCRdb analysed the 5' RACE reads with MiXCR anew, one entry per CDR3 protein. The sample lists under 150,000 distinct CDR3 sequences, about a fifth occurring once. The sample taken for sequencing was PBMCs or a T cell subset sorted from them (not recorded which). The receptors shown here come from a man younger than 30 who had mild COVID-19 (a few samples of this study predate the infection). Cell type and time point are not known.

The chain is built from TRBV7-2 and TRBJ2-1; D not certain. Trimming stripped 3 bases from V and 9 bases from J, with 12 bases between. The CDR3 extends over 13 amino acids. Germline V gives CDR1 SGHTA, CDR2 FQGNSA. The chain's CDR3 is CASSFSVTSEQFF. CDR3 DNA sequence: TGTGCCAGCAGCTTTTCGGTCACGAGTGAGCAGTTCTTC.

This clonotype has a handful of counts. The chain links TRBV3-1 to TRBJ1-2, with D perhaps matching TRBD1 (5 bases). CDR3 length: 15 amino acids. V was trimmed by 0 bases and J by 4 bases, leaving 12 bases between them. CDR1 LGHDT and CDR2 YNNKEL come from the germline V gene (reference sequence). This chain's CDR3 is CASSQDLDRIYGYTF. In DNA form, the CDR3 reads TGTGCCAGCAGCCAAGATCTTGACAGAATCTATGGCTACACCTTC.

This clonotype was observed a handful of times. The chain uses TRBV20-1 and TRBJ1-1; D not certain. This CDR3 is 11 amino acids long. Trimming pared 3 bases from V and 3 bases from J, leaving 5 bases between. Germline CDR1 reads DFQATT; CDR2 reads SNEGSKA (reference sequence). CDR3 protein: CSARVYTEAFF. CDR3 nucleotides: TGCAGTGCTAGGGTGTACACTGAAGCTTTCTTT.

In its sample, this clonotype was seen a few times. The chain carries TRBV7-2 and TRBJ1-4; the D is unclear. The germline V gene encodes CDR1 SGHTA and CDR2 FQGNSA. This CDR3 comprises 14 residues. Trimming pared 5 bases from V and 8 bases from J, leaving 15 bases between. The CDR3 nucleotides are TGTGCCAGCAGCCATCAACCCGATGACGAAAAACTGTTTTTT. Translation: CASSHQPDDEKLFF.

The J gene is TRBJ2-3, the V gene TRBV4-1, with unresolved D. The V gene lost 2 bases and the J gene lost 4 bases, with 7 bases spanning the gap. The CDR3 runs 13 residues. CDR1 and CDR2 (germline): MGHRA, YSYEKL. This CDR3 reads CASSQYMADTQYF. In DNA form, the CDR3 reads TGCGCCAGCAGCCAATACATGGCAGATACGCAGTATTTT.

In this sample, this clonotype turned up many times. V is TRBV20-1 and J is TRBJ2-3; TRBD1 is a possible D gene (6 bases). Trimming shortened V by 8 bases and J by 7 bases, and 19 bases separated the two germline ends. CDR3 length equals 13 residues. Germline V lookup: CDR1 DFQATT, CDR2 SNEGSKA (reference sequence). The CDR3 DNA follows: TGCAGTCCCCGGGACAAAACTGACTATACGCAGTATTTT. Protein sequence: CSPRDKTDYTQYF.

A few counts support this clonotype. The genes are TRBV7-2 and TRBJ2-5, with TRBD1 matching over 7 bases. V lost 5 bases to trimming and J lost 4 bases; unmatched junction nucleotides: 10. Germline CDR1 is SGHTA and CDR2 is FQGNSA. CDR3 length: 15 residues. CDR3 DNA sequence: TGTGCCAGCAGCCTAGAACAGGGGATTCGAGAGACCCAGTACTTC. It is translated as CASSLEQGIRETQYF.

This clonotype came up a few times. The chain links TRBV12-3 or TRBV12-4 to TRBJ1-3, with 7 positions matching TRBD1. Germline trimming cut 6 bases from V and 3 bases from J; bases unmatched to any gene: 11. The CDR3 has 16 residues. The CDR3 reads CASRYPGQMDGNTIYF. The CDR3 DNA is TGTGCCAGCAGGTACCCGGGACAGATGGATGGAAACACCATATATTTT.

The rearrangement links TRBV6-2 or TRBV6-3 to TRBJ1-5; maybe TRBD1 (6 bases). V lost 5 bases, J lost 4 bases, and 12 bases lay in between. CDR3 length: 14 amino acids. The germline V gene has CDR1 MNHEY and CDR2 SVGEGT. CDR3: CASSRGQTNQPQHF. For the CDR3, the DNA is TGTGCCAGCAGTCGAGGACAGACAAATCAGCCCCAGCATTTT.

This clonotype was observed a handful of times. The chain links TRBV12-3 or TRBV12-4 to TRBJ2-7, with D possibly being TRBD1 or TRBD2 (6 bases each). Deletions cut 3 bases from V and 3 bases from J, with 12 bases between. This CDR3 has 14 residues. The CDR3 is CASSFVGGSYEQYF. In DNA, the CDR3 is TGTGCCAGCAGTTTTGTGGGGGGCAGCTACGAGCAGTACTTC.

This sequence joins TRBV27 and TRBJ1-6; no firm D call. Trimming left V 6 bases short and J 8 bases short, with 11 bases between. The CDR3 length is 13 residues. The V gene's germline CDR1 is MNHEY and CDR2 SMNVEV (reference sequence). This CDR3 reads CASSDSDDSPLHF. The DNA of the CDR3 is TGTGCCAGCAGCGACTCGGACGATTCACCCCTCCACTTT.

This clonotype was picked up a small number of times. This chain connects TRBV6-6 to TRBJ2-7; maybe TRBD1 (6 bases). The CDR3 is made up of 14 amino acids. V was trimmed by 7 bases and J by 3 bases, leaving 16 bases between them. The germline V gene has CDR1 MNHNY and CDR2 SVGAGI (reference sequence). The CDR3 loop reads CASNQEVGGYEQYV. In DNA form, the CDR3 reads TGTGCCAGCAATCAAGAGGTAGGGGGCTACGAGCAGTACGTC.

The V and J genes are TRBV6-5 and TRBJ1-1; D is possibly TRBD1 (5 bases). Per the germline V gene, CDR1 is MNHEY and CDR2 is SVGAGI. There are 13 residues in the CDR3. V was cut by 5 bases and J by 1 base, with 8 bases left in between. CDR3 region: CASSQGPNTEAFF. The CDR3 bases are TGTGCCAGCAGTCAGGGTCCGAACACTGAAGCTTTCTTT.

The V gene is TRBV6-2 or TRBV6-3, the J gene TRBJ2-7, with D perhaps TRBD1 or TRBD2 (5 bases each). This CDR3 spans 14 amino acids. V dropped 0 bases and J dropped 5 bases, with 11 bases sitting between them. Germline CDR1 reads MNHEY; CDR2 reads SVGEGT. The CDR3 nucleotides are TGTGCCAGCAGTTACTCGGGCAGGGAGAACGAGCAGTACGTC. The encoded protein is CASSYSGRENEQYV.

The V call is TRBV20-1, the J call TRBJ1-1; D remains ambiguous. The CDR3 extends over 13 amino acids. From germline, CDR1 is DFQATT and CDR2 SNEGSKA (reference sequence). Deletions cut 2 bases from V and 5 bases from J, with 12 bases between. CDR3 amino acids: CSARWGGPTEAFF. The DNA of the CDR3 is TGCAGTGCTAGATGGGGAGGGCCAACTGAAGCTTTCTTT.

This clonotype was counted only a few times. The V and J genes are TRBV4-1 and TRBJ2-7; D might be TRBD1 or TRBD2, each matching 5 bases. Germline V lookup: CDR1 MGHRA, CDR2 YSYEKL. V was clipped by 1 base and J by 2 bases, with 12 bases between them. This CDR3 region has 15 residues. The chain's CDR3 is CASSQGPGATYEQYF. Here the CDR3 DNA reads TGCGCCAGCAGCCAAGGCCCCGGGGCCACCTACGAGCAGTACTTC.

This clonotype appeared a few times. The chain links TRBV20-1 to TRBJ2-7, with D perhaps matching TRBD2 (6 bases). This CDR3 is built from 15 residues. CDR1 and CDR2 (germline): DFQATT, SNEGSKA (reference sequence). V lost 3 bases, J lost 2 bases, and 17 bases lay in between. This CDR3 reads CSARETGEDPYEQYF. CDR3 bases: TGCAGTGCTAGGGAGACGGGGGAGGATCCCTACGAGCAGTACTTC.

This clonotype has more than one count but fewer than ten. The chain uses TRBV4-2 and TRBJ2-7; no firm D call. V was clipped by 1 base and J by 0 bases, with 13 bases between them. CDR1 LGHNA and CDR2 YNFKEQ come from the germline V gene. This CDR3 has 16 residues. CDR3 sequence (DNA): TGTGCCAGCAGCCAAGGCCAGGTCTTAGGCTCCTACGAGCAGTACTTC. Its protein product is CASSQGQVLGSYEQYF.

This sequence joins TRBV29-1 and TRBJ1-2; tentative D call: TRBD1 (6 bases). V shed 3 bases and J shed 8 bases, with 13 bases lying between them. Looked up from germline, CDR1 is SQVTM and CDR2 is ANQGSEA. The CDR3 totals 12 residues. Written as DNA, the CDR3 is TGCAGCGTTGAGCTACAGGGTTGGGGCTACACCTTC. It yields the protein CSVELQGWGYTF.

This clonotype was seen a few times. The rearrangement uses TRBV19 and TRBJ1-5, with 7 bases lining up with TRBD1. Unmatched junction bases numbered 3, after V lost 3 bases and J lost 4 bases. The CDR3 consists of 14 residues. CDR1 is LNHDA and CDR2 is SQIVND in the germline V gene (reference sequence). CDR3 in DNA: TGTGCCAGTAGTATGCAGGGGGGAAATCAGCCCCAGCATTTT. Translation gives CASSMQGGNQPQHF.

This clonotype has only a few counts. V gene TRBV20-1 combines with J gene TRBJ1-2; perhaps TRBD1 as D (6 bases). The germline CDR1 and CDR2 sequences are DFQATT and SNEGSKA (reference sequence). V gave up 1 base and J gave up 9 bases, with 18 bases separating them. The CDR3 length is 14 residues. CDR3 coding DNA: TGCAGTGCTAGAGTGTTGGAGGGGGTAGATAGCTACACCTTC. Its protein product is CSARVLEGVDSYTF.

This clonotype was seen only once. The gene calls are TRBV4-2 and TRBJ1-6; 12 bases are shared with TRBD1. With 1 base clipped from V and 4 bases from J, the junction kept 8 bases outside the gene matches. Germline V CDR1 and CDR2: LGHNA, YNFKEQ. The CDR3 has 19 amino acids. CDR3 sequence: CASSQGRDRGRIYNSPLHF. Here the CDR3 DNA reads TGTGCCAGCAGCCAAGGCCGGGACAGGGGGCGCATTTATAATTCACCCCTCCACTTT.